Listed below are T cell receptor beta chains from one sample, sequenced in a study of blood T cell repertoires in COVID-19. Clones were read by immunoSEQ multiplex PCR, and TCRdb kept only the in-frame ones, dropping some. Of some 140,000 clones listed, around four fifths are singletons. Sequencing was carried out using peripheral blood. Receptors originate from a man aged 55 to 70 who had recovered from COVID-19. Each CDR3 is given with its conserved first and last residue. The order of the fields is clone size, V gene, J gene, D gene, CDR3 protein, CDR3 DNA. A D gene is named only where the DNA matches it firmly. Size is omitted from some rows. Given values are once, few, many or a class for expanded clones.

clone size: few
V gene: TRBV7-2
J gene: TRBJ1-1
D gene: -
CDR3 protein: CASSRAAGIGFTEAFF
CDR3 DNA: TGTGCCAGCAGCAGGGCGGCGGGGATCGGGTTCACTGAAGCTTTCTTT

clone size: -
V gene: TRBV7-7
J gene: TRBJ2-7
D gene: TRBD2
CDR3 protein: CASSPSGLGGTYEQYF
CDR3 DNA: TGTGCTAGCAGCCCTAGCGGGCTTGGGGGCACCTACGAGCAGTACTTC

clone size: -
V gene: TRBV28
J gene: TRBJ1-3
D gene: -
CDR3 protein: CASSALTGSDGNTIYF
CDR3 DNA: TGTGCCAGCAGCGCATTGACTGGGTCAGATGGAAACACCATATATTTT

clone size: -
V gene: TRBV3-1/TRBV3-2
J gene: TRBJ2-1
D gene: TRBD2
CDR3 protein: CARILERREIHNEQFF
CDR3 DNA: TGTGCCAGAATCCTTGAGAGGCGGGAGATCCACAATGAGCAGTTCTTC

clone size: -
V gene: TRBV5-1
J gene: TRBJ1-1
D gene: -
CDR3 protein: CASSLAPGLNTEAFF
CDR3 DNA: TGCGCCAGCAGCTTGGCCCCGGGTTTGAACACTGAAGCTTTCTTT

clone size: few
V gene: TRBV6-2/TRBV6-3
J gene: TRBJ1-2
D gene: -
CDR3 protein: CASSGSAYGYTF
CDR3 DNA: TGTGCCAGCAGTGGCAGCGCATATGGCTACACCTTC

clone size: -
V gene: TRBV4-3
J gene: TRBJ2-4
D gene: TRBD2
CDR3 protein: CASSPSGRPGIQYF
CDR3 DNA: TGCGCCAGCAGCCCAAGCGGGAGGCCGGGCATTCAGTACTTC

clone size: -
V gene: TRBV4-3
J gene: TRBJ1-1
D gene: -
CDR3 protein: CASSQEREITEAFF
CDR3 DNA: TGCGCCAGCAGCCAAGAGAGGGAGATCACTGAAGCTTTCTTT

clone size: -
V gene: TRBV6-2/TRBV6-3
J gene: TRBJ1-5
D gene: TRBD1
CDR3 protein: CASSSWTGTFQPQHF
CDR3 DNA: TGTGCCAGCAGTTCATGGACAGGGACATTCCAGCCCCAGCATTTT

clone size: -
V gene: TRBV19
J gene: TRBJ1-5
D gene: -
CDR3 protein: CASSLLNQPQHF
CDR3 DNA: TGTGCCAGTAGCCTTCTCAATCAGCCCCAGCATTTT

clone size: -
V gene: TRBV28
J gene: TRBJ1-2
D gene: -
CDR3 protein: CAGGERGIGYTF
CDR3 DNA: TGTGCCGGGGGAGAGAGGGGGATTGGCTACACCTTC

clone size: -
V gene: TRBV6-6
J gene: TRBJ2-6
D gene: TRBD1
CDR3 protein: CASRVQGADGANVLTF
CDR3 DNA: TGTGCCAGCAGGGTACAGGGGGCGGATGGGGCCAACGTCCTGACTTTC

clone size: -
V gene: TRBV2
J gene: TRBJ1-2
D gene: TRBD1
CDR3 protein: CASSEVPGGKNGYTF
CDR3 DNA: TGTGCCAGCAGTGAAGTCCCAGGGGGGAAAAATGGCTACACCTTC

clone size: -
V gene: TRBV3-1/TRBV3-2
J gene: TRBJ2-1
D gene: -
CDR3 protein: CASSHSALDSYNEQFF
CDR3 DNA: TGTGCCAGCAGCCATTCAGCTTTGGACTCGTACAATGAGCAGTTCTTC

clone size: -
V gene: TRBV18
J gene: TRBJ2-2
D gene: TRBD2
CDR3 protein: CASGGSARTGELFF
CDR3 DNA: TGTGCCTCTGGCGGGAGCGCACGGACCGGGGAGCTGTTTTTT

clone size: -
V gene: TRBV18
J gene: TRBJ2-3
D gene: TRBD2
CDR3 protein: CASSPGGADTQYF
CDR3 DNA: TGTGCCAGCTCACCTGGGGGGGCAGATACGCAGTATTTT

clone size: -
V gene: TRBV28
J gene: TRBJ1-4
D gene: -
CDR3 protein: CASSLPGRRFF
CDR3 DNA: TGTGCCAGCAGTTTACCAGGGCGTAGGTTTTTT

clone size: -
V gene: TRBV6-5
J gene: TRBJ2-7
D gene: TRBD1
CDR3 protein: CASSHLTGAGYEQYF
CDR3 DNA: TGTGCCAGCAGTCACCTTACAGGGGCAGGGTACGAGCAGTACTTC

clone size: -
V gene: TRBV6-5
J gene: TRBJ1-2
D gene: -
CDR3 protein: CASSYSNRRYGYTF
CDR3 DNA: TGTGCCAGCAGTTACTCGAACAGGCGTTATGGCTACACCTTC

clone size: -
V gene: TRBV7-2
J gene: TRBJ2-2
D gene: TRBD2
CDR3 protein: CASSQLGTSGTNTGELFF
CDR3 DNA: TGTGCCAGCAGCCAATTAGGGACTAGCGGGACGAACACCGGGGAGCTGTTTTTT

clone size: -
V gene: TRBV2
J gene: TRBJ2-5
D gene: TRBD2
CDR3 protein: CASSLTSVTQETQYF
CDR3 DNA: TGTGCCAGCAGTCTGACTAGCGTCACCCAAGAGACCCAGTACTTC

clone size: -
V gene: TRBV5-5
J gene: TRBJ1-1
D gene: TRBD1
CDR3 protein: CASSPDRGRTFF
CDR3 DNA: TGTGCCAGCAGCCCCGACAGGGGGAGAACTTTCTTT

clone size: -
V gene: TRBV9
J gene: TRBJ2-2
D gene: TRBD1
CDR3 protein: CASSVGTGQTNTGELFF
CDR3 DNA: TGTGCCAGCAGCGTGGGGACGGGACAGACGAACACCGGGGAGCTGTTTTTT

clone size: -
V gene: TRBV7-2
J gene: TRBJ2-5
D gene: TRBD2
CDR3 protein: CASSLDLAARGTQYF
CDR3 DNA: TGTGCCAGCAGCTTAGATCTAGCGGCTAGGGGGACCCAGTACTTC

clone size: -
V gene: TRBV10-3
J gene: TRBJ2-1
D gene: -
CDR3 protein: CAISGAGNNEQFF
CDR3 DNA: TGTGCCATCAGTGGGGCGGGGAACAATGAGCAGTTCTTC

clone size: -
V gene: TRBV7-2
J gene: TRBJ2-7
D gene: -
CDR3 protein: CASSPSGAGEQYF
CDR3 DNA: TGTGCCAGCAGCCCGTCTGGGGCGGGGGAGCAGTACTTC

clone size: -
V gene: TRBV19
J gene: TRBJ1-6
D gene: TRBD1
CDR3 protein: CASSTGTGLDHSPLHF
CDR3 DNA: TGTGCCAGTAGTACCGGGACAGGACTTGATCATTCACCCCTCCACTTT

clone size: -
V gene: TRBV10-3
J gene: TRBJ2-7
D gene: -
CDR3 protein: CAIRGRIGTSPSYEQYF
CDR3 DNA: TGTGCCATCAGGGGCCGAATTGGGACTTCACCCTCCTACGAGCAGTACTTC

clone size: many
V gene: TRBV5-1
J gene: TRBJ2-7
D gene: TRBD2
CDR3 protein: CASSLALAGGPEEQYF
CDR3 DNA: TGCGCCAGCAGCTTGGCCCTAGCGGGGGGGCCGGAAGAGCAGTACTTC

clone size: -
V gene: TRBV11-2
J gene: TRBJ2-4
D gene: -
CDR3 protein: CASSLDRVLETIQYF
CDR3 DNA: TGTGCCAGCAGCTTAGATCGGGTCCTCGAGACCATTCAGTACTTC

clone size: -
V gene: TRBV9
J gene: TRBJ2-1
D gene: TRBD1
CDR3 protein: CASSVGDRVLDEQFF
CDR3 DNA: TGTGCCAGCAGCGTAGGAGACAGGGTTTTGGATGAGCAGTTCTTC

clone size: few
V gene: TRBV15
J gene: TRBJ1-5
D gene: -
CDR3 protein: CATSREGGVGEPQHF
CDR3 DNA: TGTGCCACCAGCAGAGAAGGTGGAGTAGGGGAGCCCCAGCATTTT

clone size: -
V gene: TRBV5-4
J gene: TRBJ1-1
D gene: -
CDR3 protein: CASSRIMNTEAFF
CDR3 DNA: TGTGCCAGCAGCCGTATTATGAACACTGAAGCTTTCTTT

clone size: -
V gene: TRBV28
J gene: TRBJ2-7
D gene: TRBD1
CDR3 protein: CASRYRGGNEQYF
CDR3 DNA: TGTGCCAGCAGGTACAGGGGTGGTAACGAGCAGTACTTC

clone size: -
V gene: TRBV30
J gene: TRBJ1-6
D gene: TRBD1
CDR3 protein: CAWSGQGRGSPLHF
CDR3 DNA: TGTGCCTGGAGTGGACAGGGAAGAGGGTCACCCCTCCACTTT

clone size: -
V gene: TRBV7-2
J gene: TRBJ2-1
D gene: -
CDR3 protein: CASETRGRNEQFF
CDR3 DNA: TGTGCCAGCGAGACCAGGGGTAGGAATGAGCAGTTCTTC

clone size: -
V gene: TRBV24-1
J gene: TRBJ1-5
D gene: -
CDR3 protein: CATASDGKNQPQHF
CDR3 DNA: TGTGCCACCGCATCAGACGGGAAGAATCAGCCCCAGCATTTT

clone size: -
V gene: TRBV30
J gene: TRBJ1-1
D gene: -
CDR3 protein: CAWSPPPGATEAFF
CDR3 DNA: TGTGCCTGGAGCCCCCCCCCAGGGGCCACTGAAGCTTTCTTT

clone size: few
V gene: TRBV7-8
J gene: TRBJ2-2
D gene: TRBD2
CDR3 protein: CASSLVRTSGVTGELFF
CDR3 DNA: TGTGCCAGCAGCTTAGTTAGGACTAGCGGGGTCACCGGGGAGCTGTTTTTT

clone size: -
V gene: TRBV3-1/TRBV3-2
J gene: TRBJ1-5
D gene: -
CDR3 protein: CASSQTGNQPQHF
CDR3 DNA: TGTGCCAGCAGCCAAACGGGAAATCAGCCCCAGCATTTT

clone size: -
V gene: TRBV7-2
J gene: TRBJ2-1
D gene: TRBD1
CDR3 protein: CASSPTGGMSYNEQFF
CDR3 DNA: TGTGCCAGCAGCCCGACAGGGGGCATGTCCTACAATGAGCAGTTCTTC

clone size: -
V gene: TRBV6-2/TRBV6-3
J gene: TRBJ2-2
D gene: -
CDR3 protein: CASSYSGHSTGELFF
CDR3 DNA: TGTGCCAGCAGTTACTCTGGGCATAGCACCGGGGAGCTGTTTTTT

clone size: -
V gene: TRBV4-3
J gene: TRBJ2-1
D gene: -
CDR3 protein: CASSQSATGARGGNEQFF
CDR3 DNA: TGCGCCAGCAGCCAATCTGCAACGGGAGCTCGGGGTGGGAATGAGCAGTTCTTC

clone size: -
V gene: TRBV6-5
J gene: TRBJ2-3
D gene: TRBD2
CDR3 protein: CASSSSSGRATDTQYF
CDR3 DNA: TGTGCCAGCAGTTCATCAAGCGGGAGGGCCACAGATACGCAGTATTTT

clone size: -
V gene: TRBV4-1
J gene: TRBJ1-2
D gene: -
CDR3 protein: CASSLPGGSNYGYTF
CDR3 DNA: TGCGCCAGCAGCCTACCTGGGGGGTCTAACTATGGCTACACCTTC

clone size: -
V gene: TRBV30
J gene: TRBJ2-7
D gene: TRBD1
CDR3 protein: CAWSSQTGTGNSYEQYF
CDR3 DNA: TGTGCCTGGAGTTCCCAAACCGGGACAGGGAACTCCTACGAGCAGTACTTC

clone size: -
V gene: TRBV28
J gene: TRBJ1-4
D gene: -
CDR3 protein: CASSSGLGSNEKLFF
CDR3 DNA: TGTGCCAGCAGCTCCGGGTTAGGATCGAATGAAAAACTGTTTTTT

clone size: -
V gene: TRBV7-6
J gene: TRBJ2-2
D gene: -
CDR3 protein: CASQQAGELFF
CDR3 DNA: TGTGCCAGCCAACAGGCCGGGGAGCTGTTTTTT

clone size: -
V gene: TRBV9
J gene: TRBJ2-5
D gene: -
CDR3 protein: CASSLRGAGQETQYF
CDR3 DNA: TGTGCCAGCAGCCTCCGGGGGGCAGGCCAAGAGACCCAGTACTTC

clone size: -
V gene: TRBV9
J gene: TRBJ1-2
D gene: -
CDR3 protein: CASSGGGTYGYTF
CDR3 DNA: TGTGCCAGCAGCGGGGGCGGGACCTATGGCTACACCTTC

clone size: -
V gene: TRBV6-2/TRBV6-3
J gene: TRBJ2-7
D gene: TRBD2
CDR3 protein: CASSLDSGRREQYF
CDR3 DNA: TGTGCCAGCAGTTTGGATAGCGGGAGGCGGGAGCAGTACTTC

clone size: -
V gene: TRBV29-1
J gene: TRBJ1-4
D gene: TRBD1
CDR3 protein: CSARPGQGNEKLFF
CDR3 DNA: TGCAGCGCCCGGCCGGGACAGGGTAATGAAAAACTGTTTTTT

clone size: -
V gene: TRBV28
J gene: TRBJ1-1
D gene: TRBD1
CDR3 protein: CATMLQGADTEAFF
CDR3 DNA: TGTGCCACGATGCTTCAGGGGGCTGACACTGAAGCTTTCTTT

clone size: once
V gene: TRBV19
J gene: TRBJ1-5
D gene: -
CDR3 protein: CASISLRGENQPQHF
CDR3 DNA: TGTGCCAGTATCTCGTTACGGGGGGAGAATCAGCCCCAGCATTTT

clone size: -
V gene: TRBV7-8
J gene: TRBJ2-1
D gene: -
CDR3 protein: CASSLFALSSYNEQFF
CDR3 DNA: TGTGCCAGCAGCTTATTTGCCTTGAGCTCCTACAATGAGCAGTTCTTC

clone size: -
V gene: TRBV11-3
J gene: TRBJ2-1
D gene: TRBD2
CDR3 protein: CASSFGLAGGLAGNEQFF
CDR3 DNA: TGTGCCAGCAGCTTCGGACTAGCGGGGGGTCTAGCTGGCAATGAGCAGTTCTTC

clone size: -
V gene: TRBV24-1
J gene: TRBJ2-5
D gene: TRBD1
CDR3 protein: CATSDWDRETQYF
CDR3 DNA: TGTGCCACCAGTGACTGGGACAGGGAGACCCAGTACTTC

clone size: -
V gene: TRBV7-2
J gene: TRBJ2-7
D gene: TRBD1
CDR3 protein: CASSPGTGPLYEQYF
CDR3 DNA: TGTGCCAGCAGCCCAGGGACAGGGCCCCTCTACGAGCAGTACTTC

clone size: -
V gene: TRBV28
J gene: TRBJ2-3
D gene: TRBD2
CDR3 protein: CASSGGRARTDTQYF
CDR3 DNA: TGTGCCAGCAGTGGCGGGAGGGCCCGCACAGATACGCAGTATTTT

clone size: -
V gene: TRBV5-4
J gene: TRBJ2-1
D gene: TRBD2
CDR3 protein: CASSLGGRALGEQFF
CDR3 DNA: TGTGCCAGCAGCTTGGGCGGGAGGGCCCTCGGTGAGCAGTTCTTC